The clone carrying this TCR beta chain was counted a few times. Its specificity is unknown. TCRdb re-analysed the 5' RACE reads in MiXCR, keeping a single row per CDR3 protein. The sample includes some 500,000 distinct CDR3 sequences, 12% to 15% of them seen just once. The data derive from a study of identical twins. Points from the study as a whole: Within cord blood, abundant beta clonotypes carried fewer insertions, but memory repertoires showed no such trend. Partly confounded zero-insertion analyses could result from invariant MAIT and iNKT cells. Without tracking the same donors, conclusions rested on cross-sectional statistical analysis.

The germline V gene encodes CDR1 KGHDR and CDR2 SFDVKD. Trimming left V 4 bases short and J 10 bases short, with 14 bases between. There are 13 residues in the CDR3. The sample was also reused in another study, on yellow fever vaccine responses in identical twins. Turning to that study: The authors reported partly convergent, partly personalized vaccine responses in identical twins.

Sequenced input: CD4+ T cells sorted from blood. This receptor was identified in a woman aged 18-30 years in good health. The chain uses TRBV24-1 and TRBJ2-3; possible D gene TRBD2, 6 bases. The CDR3 sequence: CATSEPGLLSQYF. Written as DNA, the CDR3 is TGTGCCACCAGTGAGCCGGGACTCCTATCGCAGTATTTT.